This TCR beta chain was obtained from a study of cytomegalovirus exposure and HLA in healthy donors. V shed 0 bases, J shed 0 bases, and the junction held 3 bases outside the gene matches. Germline assignment: CDR1 SGHRS and CDR2 YFSETQ. The CDR3 runs to 17 residues. Use of 60 Vbeta and 13 Jbeta primers characterized the PCR. Libraries were prepared by immunoSEQ multiplex PCR; TCRdb keeps only in-frame clonotypes and omits some of them. The table includes about 160,000 clones, roughly 82% detected once. The sequenced sample was PBMCs. This receptor was obtained from a man aged 45-60 years in good health and CMV-seropositive. The chain has TRBV5-1 and TRBJ2-6; 7 nucleotides line up with TRBD2. CDR3 DNA: TGCGCCAGCAGCTTGGGGGGCGGGGGCTCTGGGGCCAACGTCCTGACTTTC. Translation gives CASSLGGGGSGANVLTF.